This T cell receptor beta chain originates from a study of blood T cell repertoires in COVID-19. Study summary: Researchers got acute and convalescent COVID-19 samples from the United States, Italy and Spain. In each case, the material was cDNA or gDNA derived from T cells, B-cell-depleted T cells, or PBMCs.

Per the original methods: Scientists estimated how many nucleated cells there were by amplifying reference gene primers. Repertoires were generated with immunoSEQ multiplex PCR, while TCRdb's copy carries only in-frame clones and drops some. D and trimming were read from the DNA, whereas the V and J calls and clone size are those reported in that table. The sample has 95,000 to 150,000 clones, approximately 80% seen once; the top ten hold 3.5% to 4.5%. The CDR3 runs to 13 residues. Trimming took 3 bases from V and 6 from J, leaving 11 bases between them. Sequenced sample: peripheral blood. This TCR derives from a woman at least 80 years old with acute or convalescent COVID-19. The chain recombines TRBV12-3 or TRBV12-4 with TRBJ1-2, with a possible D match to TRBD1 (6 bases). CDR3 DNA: TGTGCCAGCAGTTTTGCAGGGGTGGATGGCTACACCTTC. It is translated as CASSFAGVDGYTF.